What follows are 8 T cell receptor beta chains derived from one specimen sequenced in a study of blood T cell repertoires in COVID-19 (dated by TCRdb to the early 2020s). Receptor amplification or capture employed the immunoSEQ multiplex PCR assay. Held by TCRdb, this immuneACCESS table contains in-frame sequences only and omits some clones. Under half of the omission traces to an unresolved V gene where checked; the cause of the rest is unknown. This sample holds 350,000 or so clones; around four fifths were observed only once. The top ten clonotypes cover around 3% of the sample. Sequencing used peripheral blood. Receptor source: a young man with active or convalescent COVID-19.

CDR3 coding DNA: TGTGCCAGCAGTCGACAGGGGGTAGGGACAGATACGCAGTATTTT. It is translated as CASSRQGVGTDTQYF. The chain joins TRBV6-5 to TRBJ2-3; 9 bases fit TRBD1. CDR1 is MNHEY and CDR2 is SVGAGI in the germline V gene. V lost 5 bases to trimming and J lost 3 bases; unmatched junction nucleotides: 6. This CDR3 has 15 residues.

V usage is TRBV27 and J usage is TRBJ1-2, with D possibly matching TRBD1 (5 bases). Germline V gene data show CDR1 as MNHEY and CDR2 as SMNVEV (reference sequence). V lost 2 bases to trimming and J lost 6 bases, with 13 bases between them. The CDR3 contains 14 residues. The CDR3 DNA follows: TGTGCCAGCAGTTTAGGTAGGGGCATCAATGGCTACACCTTC. It codes for CASSLGRGINGYTF.

The chain recombines TRBV6-6 with TRBJ1-2; TRBD1 aligns across 7 bases. This CDR3 region has 14 residues. Germline V gives CDR1 MNHNY, CDR2 SVGAGI (reference sequence). Trimming cost V 6 bases and J 8 bases; bases outside gene matches: 12. CDR3 bases: TGTGCCAGCAGGGGATCCGGGACAGAATACGGCTACACCTTC. This sequence encodes CASRGSGTEYGYTF.

The sample holds one count of this clone. The V call is TRBV4-1, the J call TRBJ1-1; TRBD1 matches 7 bases. The V and J ends lost 3 bases and 6 bases, in that order; junction bases with no gene match: 13. Germline loops: CDR1 MGHRA, CDR2 YSYEKL. The CDR3 consists of 16 residues. The CDR3 region is CASSQYLRGRRPEAFF. The CDR3 DNA reads TGCGCCAGCAGCCAGTATCTTAGGGGGCGACGTCCTGAAGCTTTCTTT.

This chain links TRBV24-1 with TRBJ2-7; TRBD1 aligns across 10 bases. CDR1 and CDR2 (germline): KGHDR, SFDVKD. CDR3 size: 17 residues. The ends lost 7 bases at V and 4 bases at J; junction bases unmatched: 15. CDR3 coding DNA: TGTGCCACCAGCCCGGGACAGGGGAAGAGTGGAAGTTACGAGCAGTACTTC. Translating it yields CATSPGQGKSGSYEQYF.

The chain combines TRBV6-6 with TRBJ1-1, with D hard to call. The CDR3 length is 15 residues. CDR1 and CDR2 (germline): MNHNY, SVGAGI (reference sequence). The V end was cut by 2 bases, the J end by 3 bases, with 13 bases between. The chain's CDR3 is CASSYGPPGDTEAFF. The CDR3 region has the DNA TGTGCCAGCAGTTACGGGCCGCCGGGAGACACTGAAGCTTTCTTT.

The chain uses TRBV27 and TRBJ1-2; the match to TRBD1 covers 9 bases. CDR1 is MNHEY, CDR2 SMNVEV, per germline (reference sequence). This CDR3 is 18 amino acids long. V trimming: 4 bases; J trimming: 2 bases; junction bases outside the gene matches: 14. This CDR3 is CASSSNSPGTGPNYGYTF. The CDR3 coding sequence is TGTGCCAGCAGTTCGAACTCCCCCGGGACAGGGCCCAACTATGGCTACACCTTC.

The chain is built from TRBV18 and TRBJ1-1; 7 bases fit TRBD1. Germline V gene lookup returns CDR1 KGHSH and CDR2 LQKENI. The CDR3 is made up of 14 amino acids. The trim removed 2 bases at V and 4 bases at J, leaving 4 bases unmatched. CDR3 protein: CASSPNRGVTEAFF. The CDR3 DNA sequence: TGTGCCAGCTCACCAAACAGGGGAGTCACTGAAGCTTTCTTT.